A selection of T cell receptor beta chains follows, all from one sample in a study of T-cell reconstitution after alpha-beta-depleted transplantation in children. MiXCR, run by TCRdb on the PCR reads, gives a single entry per CDR3 protein. Of about 440,000 distinct CDR3 sequences in the sample, about 45% were seen once. The material sequenced was PBMCs, taken before TCRalphabeta/CD19-depleted stem cell transplant. The receptors were gathered from a girl aged 2-10 years with aplastic anemia, due to receive a stem cell transplant. Both conserved end residues are part of each CDR3. D genes are given only for firm matches. Rows may omit the clone size; those that give it use once, few, many or a size class.

len: 16
v_gene: TRBV28
j_gene: TRBJ2-7
d_gene: .
abundance: .
CDR3aa: CASNGGRGETSYEQYF
CDR3nt: TGTGCCAGCAACGGGGGGAGGGGGGAGACCTCCTACGAGCAGTACTTC

len: 15
v_gene: TRBV5-5
j_gene: TRBJ1-3
d_gene: .
abundance: many
CDR3aa: CASSFDSSSGNTIYF
CDR3nt: TGTGCCAGCAGCTTCGACTCTAGCTCTGGAAACACCATATATTTT

len: 13
v_gene: TRBV20-1
j_gene: TRBJ2-3
d_gene: TRBD1
abundance: many
CDR3aa: CSAQTGGTDTQYF
CDR3nt: TGCAGTGCTCAGACAGGGGGCACAGATACGCAGTATTTT

len: 14
v_gene: TRBV30
j_gene: TRBJ2-2
d_gene: .
abundance: many
CDR3aa: CAWRGPTIPGELFF
CDR3nt: TGTGCCTGGAGGGGGCCGACAATTCCCGGGGAGCTGTTTTTT

len: 19
v_gene: TRBV3-1
j_gene: TRBJ1-1
d_gene: .
abundance: .
CDR3aa: CASSQAKRTGWLMNTEAFF
CDR3nt: TGTGCCAGCAGCCAAGCCAAAAGAACAGGGTGGCTTATGAACACTGAAGCTTTCTTT

len: 15
v_gene: TRBV29-1
j_gene: TRBJ2-6
d_gene: .
abundance: many
CDR3aa: CSVVEGTAGANVLTF
CDR3nt: TGCAGCGTTGTAGAGGGGACCGCTGGGGCCAACGTCCTGACTTTC

len: 14
v_gene: TRBV10-3
j_gene: TRBJ2-3
d_gene: .
abundance: few
CDR3aa: CAINRVSSTDTQYF
CDR3nt: TGTGCCATCAACCGCGTATCTAGCACAGATACGCAGTATTTT

len: 14
v_gene: TRBV20-1
j_gene: TRBJ2-7
d_gene: .
abundance: few
CDR3aa: CSARVDTTAYEQYF
CDR3nt: TGCAGTGCTAGAGTGGACACCACAGCCTACGAGCAGTACTTC

len: 10
v_gene: TRBV20-1
j_gene: TRBJ1-4
d_gene: .
abundance: many
CDR3aa: CSASREKLFF
CDR3nt: TGCAGTGCTAGTCGAGAAAAACTGTTTTTT

len: 16
v_gene: TRBV28
j_gene: TRBJ2-7
d_gene: .
abundance: .
CDR3aa: CASSLALLERDYEQYF
CDR3nt: TGTGCCAGCAGTTTAGCCCTACTAGAAAGGGACTACGAGCAGTACTTC

len: 14
v_gene: TRBV9
j_gene: TRBJ1-6
d_gene: .
abundance: many
CDR3aa: CASSVAGESSPLHF
CDR3nt: TGTGCCAGCAGCGTAGCGGGGGAAAGCTCACCCCTCCACTTT

len: 15
v_gene: TRBV12-3/TRBV12-4
j_gene: TRBJ2-6
d_gene: TRBD1
abundance: many
CDR3aa: CASRTGTGLANVLTF
CDR3nt: TGTGCCAGCAGAACAGGGACAGGGTTAGCCAACGTCCTGACTTTC

len: 18
v_gene: TRBV7-3
j_gene: TRBJ2-2
d_gene: TRBD2
abundance: many
CDR3aa: CASSSVPSGRGNTGELFF
CDR3nt: TGTGCCAGCAGCTCCGTTCCTAGCGGGAGAGGGAACACCGGGGAGCTGTTTTTT

len: 14
v_gene: TRBV2
j_gene: TRBJ1-5
d_gene: TRBD1
abundance: .
CDR3aa: CASSRDRVSQPQHF
CDR3nt: TGTGCCAGCAGCCGGGACAGGGTTAGTCAGCCCCAGCATTTT

len: 16
v_gene: TRBV3-1
j_gene: TRBJ2-1
d_gene: .
abundance: many
CDR3aa: CASSPRGVLTYNEQFF
CDR3nt: TGTGCCAGCAGCCCCCGAGGGGTGCTTACATACAATGAGCAGTTCTTC

len: 12
v_gene: TRBV30
j_gene: TRBJ1-2
d_gene: .
abundance: .
CDR3aa: CAWSSGVFGYTF
CDR3nt: TGTGCCTGGAGTTCAGGGGTGTTTGGCTACACCTTC

len: 13
v_gene: TRBV4-1
j_gene: TRBJ2-1
d_gene: .
abundance: few
CDR3aa: CASSQDRSRVQFF
CDR3nt: TGCGCCAGCAGCCAAGATAGGTCCCGAGTGCAGTTCTTC

len: 17
v_gene: TRBV12-3/TRBV12-4
j_gene: TRBJ1-2
d_gene: .
abundance: .
CDR3aa: CASTPSGFGTLNYGYTF
CDR3nt: TGTGCCAGCACCCCATCAGGGTTCGGAACGCTTAACTATGGCTACACCTTC

len: 17
v_gene: TRBV10-3
j_gene: TRBJ2-2
d_gene: TRBD2
abundance: many
CDR3aa: CAISETGLAGNTGELFF
CDR3nt: TGTGCCATCAGTGAGACTGGACTAGCGGGAAACACCGGGGAGCTGTTTTTT

len: 14
v_gene: TRBV7-9
j_gene: TRBJ2-2
d_gene: TRBD1
abundance: many
CDR3aa: CASSPGQGTGELFF
CDR3nt: TGTGCCAGCAGCCCCGGACAGGGGACCGGGGAGCTGTTTTTT

len: 19
v_gene: TRBV4-2
j_gene: TRBJ2-3
d_gene: TRBD2
abundance: few
CDR3aa: CASSRQYGLAGASTDTQYF
CDR3nt: TGTGCCAGCAGCCGCCAATATGGACTAGCGGGCGCTAGCACAGATACGCAGTATTTT

len: 14
v_gene: TRBV5-1
j_gene: TRBJ1-1
d_gene: TRBD1
abundance: many
CDR3aa: CASSRQGQNTEAFF
CDR3nt: TGCGCCAGCAGCAGACAGGGACAGAACACTGAAGCTTTCTTT

len: 15
v_gene: TRBV29-1
j_gene: TRBJ2-7
d_gene: .
abundance: .
CDR3aa: CSVAGLVGGPTEQYF
CDR3nt: TGCAGCGTTGCAGGCCTAGTTGGAGGTCCGACCGAGCAGTACTTC

len: 13
v_gene: TRBV5-1
j_gene: TRBJ1-5
d_gene: .
abundance: .
CDR3aa: CASSIGRDQPQHF
CDR3nt: TGCGCCAGCAGCATTGGTAGGGATCAGCCCCAGCATTTT

len: 15
v_gene: TRBV20-1
j_gene: TRBJ2-1
d_gene: TRBD2
abundance: .
CDR3aa: CSALRGGRAWDEQFF
CDR3nt: TGCAGTGCCCTGCGAGGCGGGAGGGCCTGGGATGAGCAGTTCTTC

len: 16
v_gene: TRBV11-2
j_gene: TRBJ2-3
d_gene: TRBD2
abundance: few
CDR3aa: CASSQSGGGSTDTQYF
CDR3nt: TGTGCCAGCAGCCAATCCGGGGGGGGTAGCACAGATACGCAGTATTTT

len: 17
v_gene: TRBV6-2/TRBV6-3
j_gene: TRBJ2-4
d_gene: .
abundance: many
CDR3aa: CASRGGLGTTERDIQYF
CDR3nt: TGTGCCAGCAGGGGGGGGCTGGGGACTACGGAGCGTGACATTCAGTACTTC

len: 17
v_gene: TRBV7-9
j_gene: TRBJ2-1
d_gene: TRBD2
abundance: .
CDR3aa: CASSRLAGAVALNEQFF
CDR3nt: TGTGCCAGCAGCCGACTAGCGGGAGCGGTGGCTTTAAATGAGCAGTTCTTC

len: 15
v_gene: TRBV5-1
j_gene: TRBJ2-5
d_gene: .
abundance: many
CDR3aa: CASSLGSLDLETQYF
CDR3nt: TGCGCCAGCAGCTTGGGGTCCCTGGACCTAGAGACCCAGTACTTC

len: 13
v_gene: TRBV6-6
j_gene: TRBJ1-3
d_gene: .
abundance: .
CDR3aa: CASSPGGGNTIYF
CDR3nt: TGTGCCAGCAGCCCCGGGGGGGGGAACACCATATATTTT

len: 14
v_gene: TRBV5-1
j_gene: TRBJ2-3
d_gene: .
abundance: few
CDR3aa: CASSLIRVADTQYF
CDR3nt: TGCGCCAGCAGCTTGATCAGGGTGGCAGATACGCAGTATTTT

len: 19
v_gene: TRBV2
j_gene: TRBJ2-3
d_gene: TRBD2
abundance: .
CDR3aa: CACSLRLAGGVSRTDTQYF
CDR3nt: TGTGCCTGCAGTTTACGGCTAGCGGGAGGCGTCTCTCGCACAGATACGCAGTATTTT